These 17 T cell receptor beta chains came from one sample sequenced in a study of blood T cell repertoires in COVID-19. Data came from immunoSEQ multiplex PCR; TCRdb stores just in-frame clones and leaves some out. The top ten clones hold around 14% of a sample with tens of thousands of clones, approximately 85% of them seen once. Sequencing was performed on peripheral blood. The receptors derive from a human donor in a cohort sampled during active COVID-19.

This sequence joins TRBV10-3 and TRBJ2-1; a possible D gene is TRBD2 (6 bases). The CDR3 has 14 residues. V dropped 7 bases and J dropped 7 bases, with 17 bases sitting between them. CDR1 is ENHRY and CDR2 is SYGVKD in the germline V gene. CDR3 in amino acids: CAIMPGLGWNEQFF. CDR3 DNA: TGTGCCATCATGCCGGGACTCGGGTGGAATGAGCAGTTCTTC.

The chain combines TRBV3-1 (or the pseudogene TRBV3-2) with TRBJ1-2; TRBD1 might be the D (6 bases). This CDR3 comprises 14 residues. V was shortened by 3 bases and J by 4 bases, with 12 bases between the two germline ends. Germline CDR1 is LGHDT and CDR2 is YNNKEL (reference sequence). DNA of the CDR3: TGTGCCAGCAGCCAGATAGGGGGAGCCTATGGCTACACCTTC. Its translation is CASSQIGGAYGYTF.

The gene calls are TRBV2 and TRBJ2-1, with 7 nucleotides matching TRBD1. The CDR3 length is 14 residues. Germline V lookup: CDR1 SNHLY, CDR2 FYNNEI. Trimming cost V 5 bases and J 5 bases; bases outside gene matches: 6. The CDR3 sequence: CASSTGQPNNEQFF. The DNA for the CDR3 is TGTGCCAGCAGTACGGGACAGCCTAACAATGAGCAGTTCTTC.

The CDR3 loop reads CASSPLGTGIYTEAFF. The CDR3, as DNA: TGTGCCAGTAGTCCCCTCGGGACAGGGATCTACACTGAAGCTTTCTTT. V usage is TRBV19 and J usage is TRBJ1-1; 9 bases are shared with TRBD1. Trimming took 5 bases from V and 3 from J; bases not matched to a gene: 10. This CDR3 contains 16 residues. CDR1 and CDR2 from the germline V gene are LNHDA and SQIVND (reference sequence).

J is TRBJ1-1 and V is TRBV10-1, with TRBD1 matching over 7 bases. Germline V gene data show CDR1 as WNHNN and CDR2 as SYGVQD (reference sequence). The CDR3 is 13 residues long. Trimming removed 6 bases from V and 8 bases from J; junction bases left unmatched: 9. The CDR3 spells CASRGWDSTEAFF. The DNA of the CDR3 is TGCGCCAGCAGAGGATGGGACAGCACCGAAGCTTTCTTT.

Concerning this clone: Other DNA sequences in this specimen translate into the identical CDR3. The rearrangement links TRBV19 to TRBJ1-4; possibly TRBD1 for D (5 bases). There are 15 residues in the CDR3. Trimming pared 5 bases from V and 8 bases from J, leaving 18 bases between. Germline lookup yields CDR1 LNHDA and CDR2 SQIVND (reference sequence). CDR3 DNA: TGTGCCAGTAGTCCCAGGGACTCAGTGGGCGAAAAACTGTTTTTT. This sequence encodes CASSPRDSVGEKLFF.

The genes are TRBV18 and TRBJ2-3, with D possibly being TRBD1 (5 bases). Germline-derived CDR1 and CDR2 are KGHSH and LQKENI. The CDR3 runs 17 residues. Trimming cost V 0 bases and J 2 bases, with 15 bases left between them. CDR3 sequence: CASSPPKAGLVTDTQYF. As DNA, the CDR3 is TGTGCCAGCTCACCACCAAAGGCAGGGCTTGTCACAGATACGCAGTATTTT. Looking up the rest from reference TRBV18 and TRBJ2-3 gives the full variable domain: NAGVMQNPRHLVRRRGQEARLRCSPMKGHSHVYWYRQLPEEGLKFMVYLQKENIIDESGMPKERFSAEFPKEGPSILRIQQVVRGDSAAYFCASSPPKAGLVTDTQYFGPGTRLTVL.

This chain links TRBV5-6 with TRBJ1-1, with D uncertain. CDR3 length equals 13 residues. Germline V gene lookup returns CDR1 SGHDT and CDR2 YYEEEE. The V gene lost 6 bases and the J gene lost 0 bases, with 9 bases spanning the gap. The DNA of the CDR3 is TGTGCCAGCACGAGGGATGTGAACACTGAAGCTTTCTTT. Translating gives CASTRDVNTEAFF.

This clone was recorded only once. The rearrangement joins TRBV7-3 to TRBJ1-2, with D perhaps TRBD1 (5 bases). The CDR3 length is 15 residues. Per the germline V gene, CDR1 is SGHTA and CDR2 is FQGTGA. V lost 4 bases, J lost 6 bases, and 18 bases lay in between. The CDR3 DNA sequence: TGTGCCAGCAGCTCCTCCAGTGGGGGGGTGGATGGCTACACCTTC. Protein: CASSSSSGGVDGYTF.

The chain carries TRBV6-2 or TRBV6-3 and TRBJ2-7, with 8 bases identical to TRBD1. Germline CDR1 and CDR2: MNHEY and SVGEGT. The V and J ends lost 5 bases and 2 bases, in that order; junction bases with no gene match: 5. CDR3 length: 14 amino acids. Here the CDR3 DNA reads TGTGCCAGCAGTAAAGGGACAGGAACCTACGAGCAGTACTTC. As protein: CASSKGTGTYEQYF.

CDR3 residues: CAWARQVDGYTF. In DNA form, the CDR3 reads TGTGCCTGGGCTCGACAGGTGGATGGCTACACCTTC. V gene TRBV30 combines with J gene TRBJ1-2; tentatively, D is TRBD1 (6 bases). This CDR3 comprises 12 residues. Germline V gene data show CDR1 as GTSNPN and CDR2 as SVGIG (reference sequence). V was clipped by 5 bases and J by 6 bases, with 13 bases between them.

This chain connects TRBV11-3 to TRBJ2-3, with D possibly being TRBD2 (5 bases). The CDR3 sequence is 16 residues long. The germline CDR1 and CDR2 sequences are SGHNT and YENEEA. V dropped 1 base and J dropped 0 bases, with 11 bases sitting between them. The CDR3 protein is CASSLGGSVSTDTQYF. The DNA for the CDR3 is TGTGCCAGCAGCTTAGGAGGGAGTGTAAGCACAGATACGCAGTATTTT.

The chain combines TRBV2 with TRBJ1-1, with 7 bases identical to TRBD1. CDR3 size: 17 residues. Germline V CDR1 and CDR2: SNHLY, FYNNEI. V lost 8 bases to trimming and J lost 4 bases; unmatched junction nucleotides: 19. The DNA of the CDR3 is TGTGCCAGCGAGGGGGCAGGGGCTGTAAAAGTTGGCACTGAAGCTTTCTTT. This gives the protein CASEGAGAVKVGTEAFF.

The genes are TRBV7-2 and TRBJ1-6; TRBD1 agrees at 9 bases. The CDR3 length is 14 residues. V dropped 5 bases and J dropped 7; count of bases not matched to a gene: 3. Germline CDR1 reads SGHTA; CDR2 reads FQGNSA. CDR3 residues: CASSRGQGNSPLHF. The CDR3 coding sequence is TGTGCCAGCAGCCGCGGACAGGGGAATTCACCCCTCCACTTT.

This clone was observed a few times. This chain connects TRBV30 to TRBJ1-6, with 8 nucleotides matching TRBD1. The CDR3 runs 16 residues. Germline V CDR1 and CDR2: GTSNPN, SVGIG (reference sequence). V lost 5 bases and J lost 1; bases outside the gene matches: 7. CDR3 DNA sequence: TGTGCCTGGCTCGGACAGGGAGGATCCTATAATTCACCCCTCCACTTT. Translation: CAWLGQGGSYNSPLHF.

CDR3 sequence reads: CASSEGQGATEAFF. The CDR3 DNA reads as TGCGCCAGCAGCGAGGGACAGGGCGCCACTGAAGCTTTCTTT. The rearrangement uses TRBV5-1 and TRBJ1-1; 9 bases fit TRBD1. The V gene's germline CDR1 is SGHRS and CDR2 YFSETQ. With V trimmed by 4 bases and J by 4 bases, 5 bases remained unmatched. CDR3 length equals 14 residues.

The V and J genes are TRBV30 and TRBJ2-1, with no clear D. The CDR3 has 11 amino acids. Looked up from germline, CDR1 is GTSNPN and CDR2 is SVGIG (reference sequence). Trimming cost V 0 bases and J 15 bases, with 12 bases left between them. The CDR3 nucleotides are TGTGCCTGGAGTGTTTGGGCATCCCCGTTCTTC. It is translated as CAWSVWASPFF.